These T cell receptor beta chains were read from a single sample in a study of shared clonotypes between healthy human individuals. Repertoires were generated with immunoSEQ multiplex PCR, while TCRdb's copy carries only in-frame clones and drops some. The sample has about 1,900,000 clones; just under 95% are singletons. Specimen: naive CD8+ T cells sorted from blood. The receptors were sampled from a man in his late teens or twenties in good health. The CDR3 runs from the conserved cysteine through the conserved F or W. Fields, in order: J gene, clone size, V gene, CDR3 protein. Size is stated for part of the rows, as once, few or many counts, or as a class when the clone is expanded.

J gene: TRBJ2-3
clone size: NA
V gene: TRBV6-6
CDR3 protein: CASRGFVVSTDTQYF

J gene: TRBJ2-7
clone size: NA
V gene: TRBV28
CDR3 protein: CASSDAGETYEQYF

J gene: TRBJ2-7
clone size: once
V gene: TRBV15
CDR3 protein: CATSGGDGSYEQYF

J gene: TRBJ1-1
clone size: NA
V gene: TRBV7-9
CDR3 protein: CASSPWGGTNTEAFF

J gene: TRBJ2-1
clone size: NA
V gene: TRBV6-5
CDR3 protein: CASSLLGEGVGEQFF

J gene: TRBJ2-7
clone size: NA
V gene: TRBV7-9
CDR3 protein: CASSLPGTGTYEQYF

J gene: TRBJ2-7
clone size: NA
V gene: TRBV4-1
CDR3 protein: CASSQSGSYEQYF

J gene: TRBJ2-7
clone size: NA
V gene: TRBV7-2
CDR3 protein: CASSLDSTGAYEQYF

J gene: TRBJ2-7
clone size: NA
V gene: TRBV10-3
CDR3 protein: CAISESTGNEQYF

J gene: TRBJ1-6
clone size: NA
V gene: TRBV21-1
CDR3 protein: CASSKGGTGIVDSPLHF

J gene: TRBJ2-1
clone size: once
V gene: TRBV5-6
CDR3 protein: CASSLVADNEQFF

J gene: TRBJ1-5
clone size: NA
V gene: TRBV19
CDR3 protein: CASSSPGDRTMPRNQPQHF

J gene: TRBJ1-1
clone size: NA
V gene: TRBV11-2
CDR3 protein: CASSLGQNILVTEAFF

J gene: TRBJ2-1
clone size: NA
V gene: TRBV11-2
CDR3 protein: CASSFDFPGSRSYNEQFF

J gene: TRBJ2-1
clone size: once
V gene: TRBV7-8
CDR3 protein: CASSLVVGEQNNEQFF

J gene: TRBJ1-1
clone size: NA
V gene: TRBV27
CDR3 protein: CASRLSRGADTEAFF

J gene: TRBJ1-2
clone size: once
V gene: TRBV27
CDR3 protein: CASSFVGANYGYTF

J gene: TRBJ2-3
clone size: NA
V gene: TRBV7-3
CDR3 protein: CASSLTAALTDTQYF

J gene: TRBJ2-5
clone size: NA
V gene: TRBV28
CDR3 protein: CASSRQGSETQYF

J gene: TRBJ2-7
clone size: NA
V gene: TRBV27
CDR3 protein: CASGTGSYEQYF

J gene: TRBJ1-5
clone size: NA
V gene: TRBV19
CDR3 protein: CASRPRSPGNQPQHF

J gene: TRBJ2-3
clone size: NA
V gene: TRBV9
CDR3 protein: CASGDTDTQYF

J gene: TRBJ2-5
clone size: NA
V gene: TRBV5-1
CDR3 protein: CASSLVAGVHEGTQYF

J gene: TRBJ2-2
clone size: NA
V gene: TRBV11-2
CDR3 protein: CASSLEAQTGELFF

J gene: TRBJ2-7
clone size: NA
V gene: TRBV2
CDR3 protein: CASGGYEQYF

J gene: TRBJ2-1
clone size: NA
V gene: TRBV7-3
CDR3 protein: CASSLRQDNEQFF

J gene: TRBJ2-7
clone size: NA
V gene: TRBV4-2
CDR3 protein: CASSPLWGGNYEQYF

J gene: TRBJ2-7
clone size: NA
V gene: TRBV27
CDR3 protein: CASSLSKGTVAYEQYF

J gene: TRBJ2-7
clone size: NA
V gene: TRBV13
CDR3 protein: CASSPPTGTYEQYF

J gene: TRBJ2-5
clone size: NA
V gene: TRBV27
CDR3 protein: CASSLTSGHQETQYF

J gene: TRBJ2-7
clone size: NA
V gene: TRBV13
CDR3 protein: CASSLVGTLYEQYF

J gene: TRBJ2-7
clone size: NA
V gene: TRBV10-2
CDR3 protein: CASRGITLYEQYF

J gene: TRBJ1-1
clone size: NA
V gene: TRBV28
CDR3 protein: CASRTPREGGRGTEAFF

J gene: TRBJ1-1
clone size: NA
V gene: TRBV28
CDR3 protein: CASSWHTEAFF

J gene: TRBJ1-5
clone size: NA
V gene: TRBV18
CDR3 protein: CASSPGGSNQPQHF

J gene: TRBJ2-7
clone size: NA
V gene: TRBV4-1
CDR3 protein: CASSQDYGAGGVPF

J gene: TRBJ2-1
clone size: NA
V gene: TRBV4-1
CDR3 protein: CASSQLVSRREDEQFF

J gene: TRBJ2-3
clone size: NA
V gene: TRBV30
CDR3 protein: CASTGAAVDTQYF

J gene: TRBJ1-3
clone size: NA
V gene: TRBV4-1
CDR3 protein: CASSQDRRGNTIYF

J gene: TRBJ1-5
clone size: NA
V gene: TRBV4-1
CDR3 protein: CASSQDITLRNQPQHF

J gene: TRBJ1-2
clone size: NA
V gene: TRBV5-8
CDR3 protein: CASSFQTGGNYGYTF

J gene: TRBJ1-2
clone size: NA
V gene: TRBV10-3
CDR3 protein: CAIAPAANYGYTF

J gene: TRBJ2-5
clone size: once
V gene: TRBV7-2
CDR3 protein: CASSLVLGGETQYF

J gene: TRBJ2-3
clone size: NA
V gene: TRBV4-3
CDR3 protein: CASSHLRVAGGSWTDTQYF

J gene: TRBJ2-7
clone size: few
V gene: TRBV27
CDR3 protein: CASSVTGGPYEQYF